This paragraph reports one T cell receptor (beta chain). There is no known antigen for this receptor. Base qualities are not at hand, and no much larger clone is one base apart. This sample is part of a study of blood T cell repertoires in COVID-19 (dated by TCRdb to the early 2020s). Study-level background: Collaborator samples came from the United States, Italy and Spain and covered acute and convalescent phases of COVID-19. The prospective study material was composed of cDNA or gDNA derived from T cells, B-cell-depleted T cells, or PBMCs. The dataset comprised deeply sampled blood TCRbeta repertoires from subjects exposed to, actively infected with, or recovered from COVID-19. A freely available public database, intended as a resource for researchers studying the immune response to SARS-CoV-2, is where the repertoires were released. Samples came from the ongoing ImmuneRACE study (first 160 participants) plus 1,254 subjects from 6 global collaborators. Sample metadata almost always included a de-identified subject ID, COVID-19 status, age in years and sex. Where HLA class I and class II types were available, the types were taken from metadata supplied by the sample provider, not from assay-based typing. Results the study describes overall, beyond this receptor: The amount of clinical and demographic metadata varied by source and participant and was provided uncurated.

Taken from cysteine to phenylalanine, the CDR3 has 15 residues. Only the CDR3 DNA stays, 45 bases, in frame from base 1. Reading the germline V gene gives CDR1 MNHEY and CDR2 SVGAGI. The V end gives up 6 bases and the J end 6 bases, leaving 12 bases in the junction not matched to a gene. The immunoSEQ Assay, a bias-controlled multiplex PCR, was used to amplify TCRbeta CDR3 regions from genomic DNA. For the original study's pipeline: The number of nucleated cells in each sample was estimated by amplification of reference gene primers within the assay. Sequence reads were collapsed and filtered to measure the absolute abundance of every unique TCRbeta CDR3 rearrangement. Productive Simpson clonality was computed per sample as the square root of Simpson's diversity index over productive rearrangements. What TCRdb holds here is the immuneACCESS table cut down to in-frame rearrangements. Part of the clones is not present; checked against another copy, under half of the missing clones reflect an unresolved V gene, and the others are unexplained. Clone size and V and J calls were adopted from that table, with D and trimming inferred from the DNA. This sample holds roughly 250,000 clones; roughly 80% were observed only once. The top ten constitute 4.9% of the sample.

Collaborating institutions collected whole blood in K2EDTA tubes following their own protocols. Collaborator samples were shipped for TCRbeta analysis as frozen whole blood, isolated PBMCs, or DNA extracted from either sample type. This chain is built from TRBV6-5 and TRBJ2-3; TRBD1 aligns with 7 central bases. This sequence was found in a woman over 75 with active or convalescent COVID-19. The sequencing sample was made of peripheral blood. The bases are TGTGCCAGCAGGGATACAGGGGCAATTTGGGATACGCAGTATTTT. This codes for CASRDTGAIWDTQYF.